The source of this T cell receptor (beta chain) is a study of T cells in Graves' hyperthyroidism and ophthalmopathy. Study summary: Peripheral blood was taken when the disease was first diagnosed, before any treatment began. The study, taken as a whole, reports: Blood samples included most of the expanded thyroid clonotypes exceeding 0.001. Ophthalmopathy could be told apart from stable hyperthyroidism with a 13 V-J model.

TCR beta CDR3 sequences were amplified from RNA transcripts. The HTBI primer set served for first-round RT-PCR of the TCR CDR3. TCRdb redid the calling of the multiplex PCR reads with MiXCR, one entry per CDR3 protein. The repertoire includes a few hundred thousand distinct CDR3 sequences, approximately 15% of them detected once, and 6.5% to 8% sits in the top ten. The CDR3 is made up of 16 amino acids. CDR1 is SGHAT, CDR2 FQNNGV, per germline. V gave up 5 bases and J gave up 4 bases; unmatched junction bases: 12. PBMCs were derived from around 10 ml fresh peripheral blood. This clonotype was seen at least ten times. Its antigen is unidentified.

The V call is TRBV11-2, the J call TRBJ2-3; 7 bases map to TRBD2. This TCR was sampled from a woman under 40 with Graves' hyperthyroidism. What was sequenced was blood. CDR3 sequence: CASSQETGSGADTQYF. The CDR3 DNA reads TGTGCCAGCAGCCAGGAAACCGGGAGCGGGGCAGATACGCAGTATTTT.